This TCR beta chain originates from a study of shared clonotypes between healthy human individuals. Germline V gene data show CDR1 as PRHDT and CDR2 as FYEKMQ (reference sequence). Trimming stripped 5 bases from V and 0 bases from J, with 7 bases between. The CDR3 is 13 amino acids. Execution of the assay was at deep level. Tens of thousands of T cell genomes, or approximately 200 ng DNA, went into the sorted-subset replicate PCRs. Only in-frame clones appear in the TCRdb table, and some are missing; sequencing was by immunoSEQ multiplex PCR. The sample holds approximately 810,000 clones; about 91% are singletons and the top ten take approximately 25%. Cells designated naive CD8 were CD45RO-negative and were positively selected for CCR7, with terminally differentiated effector memory CD45RA+ cells excluded. General study points: Four donors had around 5% of their naive CD4 clonotypes in common. Relative to memory subsets, naive subsets generally showed larger estimated richness.

As for this clone: Its specificity is not known.

The chain joins TRBV13 to TRBJ2-5, with a weak D call TRBD1 (5 bases). The source material was naive CD8+ T cells sorted from blood. The TCR was taken from a man aged 25-40 years in good health. The CDR3 spells CASSNRNQETQYF. CDR3 coding DNA: TGTGCCAGCAGCAACAGGAACCAAGAGACCCAGTACTTC.